Sequencing of this T cell receptor beta chain was carried out in a study of blood T cell repertoires in COVID-19 (TCRdb year 2020). About the full investigation: The collaborator samples originated in the United States, Italy and Spain and spanned the acute and convalescent phases of COVID-19. Where available, HLA class I and class II types were taken from metadata supplied by the sample provider and were not determined by assay-based typing. The prospective study material was composed of cDNA or gDNA derived from T cells, B-cell-depleted T cells, or PBMCs. Deeply sampled blood TCRbeta repertoires from subjects exposed to, actively infected with, or recovered from COVID-19 were included in the dataset. The repertoires were released in a freely available public database meant as a resource for research on the immune response to SARS-CoV-2. Samples were obtained from the ongoing ImmuneRACE study (first 160 participants) and from 950 to 1,500 subjects provided by 6 global collaborators. Sample metadata almost always included a de-identified subject ID, COVID-19 status, age in years and sex.

The immunoSEQ Assay, a bias-controlled multiplex PCR, was used to amplify TCRbeta CDR3 regions from genomic DNA. On the authors' methods: The number of nucleated cells in each sample was estimated by amplification of reference gene primers within the assay. To quantify the absolute abundance of each unique TCRbeta CDR3 rearrangement, sequence reads were collapsed and filtered. For each sample, productive Simpson clonality was calculated as the square root of Simpson's diversity index across productive rearrangements. What TCRdb holds here is the immuneACCESS table cut down to in-frame rearrangements. Part of the clones is not present; checked against another copy, under half of the missing clones reflect an unresolved V gene, and the others are unexplained. The V and J calls and clone size come from that table; D and trimming were worked out from the DNA. The sample table contains 65,000 to 75,000 clones; only one count was recorded for 65% to 85% of them. The ten largest make up around 4.4% of the sample.

Spanning cysteine to phenylalanine, the CDR3 consists of 14 amino acids. Only the CDR3 region is kept as DNA, spanning 42 bases read in frame from base 1. CDR1 LNHDA and CDR2 SQIVND were looked up in the germline V gene (reference sequence). Trimming removed 4 bases from V and 4 bases from J, leaving 11 bases between the germline ends. Overall study outcomes, separate from this receptor: How much clinical and demographic metadata was included differed by source and by participant, and the metadata was provided uncurated.

Turning to this clone: Which antigen it targets is not known. Qualities for individual bases were not recorded, and no much larger clone is one base off.

Whole blood was collected in K2EDTA tubes by collaborating institutions according to the institutions' own protocols. For TCRbeta analysis, collaborators shipped samples in one of three forms: frozen whole blood, isolated PBMCs, or DNA extracted from either of those sample types. Sequencing was done on a sample of peripheral blood. The clonotype comes from a woman aged 60-75 years with acute or convalescent COVID-19. The rearranged chain carries TRBV19 and TRBJ1-5, and possibly TRBD1, on 6 matching bases. The CDR3 sequence is CASSTNRVNQPQHF. The nucleotide sequence is TGTGCCAGTAGTACCAACAGGGTTAATCAGCCCCAGCATTTT.